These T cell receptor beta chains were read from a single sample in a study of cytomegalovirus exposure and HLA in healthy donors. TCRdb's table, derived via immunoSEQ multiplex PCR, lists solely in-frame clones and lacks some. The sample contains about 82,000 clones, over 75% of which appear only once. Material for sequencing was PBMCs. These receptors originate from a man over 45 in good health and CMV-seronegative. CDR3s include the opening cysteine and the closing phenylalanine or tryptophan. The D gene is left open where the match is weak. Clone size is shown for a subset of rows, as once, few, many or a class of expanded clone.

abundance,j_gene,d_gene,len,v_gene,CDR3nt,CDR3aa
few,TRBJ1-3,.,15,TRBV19,TGTGCCAGTATTCCAGGACAGTCCTCTGGAAACACCATATATTTT,CASIPGQSSGNTIYF
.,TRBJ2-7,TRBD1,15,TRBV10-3,TGTGCCACCCTTTATAGGACAGGGACCTCATACGAGCAGTACTTC,CATLYRTGTSYEQYF
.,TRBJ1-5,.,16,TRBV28,TGTGCCAGCATTCTAGGGCGCCAAGGGGCCGGTCAGCCCCAGCATTTT,CASILGRQGAGQPQHF
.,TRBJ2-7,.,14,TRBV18,TGTGCCAGCTCACCAGGACATCAGTGGGGTGAGCAGTACTTC,CASSPGHQWGEQYF
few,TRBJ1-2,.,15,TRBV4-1,TGCGCCAGCAGCCAAGTATTGGGGGGGGCCTATGGCTACACCTTC,CASSQVLGGAYGYTF
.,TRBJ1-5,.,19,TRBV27,TGTGCCAGCTTCCCCAATAACCGGGACTCTTTTTATAGCAATCAGCCCCAGCATTTT,CASFPNNRDSFYSNQPQHF
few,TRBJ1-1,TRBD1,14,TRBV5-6,TGTGCCAGCAGCCTAGGACAGGCGAACACTGAAGCTTTCTTT,CASSLGQANTEAFF
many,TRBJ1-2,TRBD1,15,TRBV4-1,TGCGCCAGCAGCCAAATCGCAGGGGGAGGACTTGACTACACCTTC,CASSQIAGGGLDYTF
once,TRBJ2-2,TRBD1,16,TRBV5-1,TGCGCCAGCAGCTTGGGTCGGACAGGGGGCACCGGGGAGCTGTTTTTT,CASSLGRTGGTGELFF
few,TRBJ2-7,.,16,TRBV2,TGTGCCAGCAGTGTAAGTCAGTTAGGGAGGTTCTACGAGCAGTACTTC,CASSVSQLGRFYEQYF
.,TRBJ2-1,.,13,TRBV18,TGTGCCAGCTCACCACTGGGAGGCAATGAGCAGTTCTTC,CASSPLGGNEQFF
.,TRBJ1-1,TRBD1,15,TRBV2,TGTGCCAGCAGTGAAGTCCCCTACAGGGGCACTGAAGCTTTCTTT,CASSEVPYRGTEAFF
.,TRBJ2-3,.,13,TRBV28,TGTGCCAGCAGTTGGGGGCGGTCAGATACGCAGTATTTT,CASSWGRSDTQYF
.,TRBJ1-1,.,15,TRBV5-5,TGTGCCAGCAGCTTCACCCCAGGGAAGAACACTGAAGCTTTCTTT,CASSFTPGKNTEAFF
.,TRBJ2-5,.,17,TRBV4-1,TGCGCCAGCAGCCAAGCTCCGCCGGGAGCGGGCGGGGAGACCCAGTACTTC,CASSQAPPGAGGETQYF
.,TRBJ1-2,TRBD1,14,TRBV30,TGTGCCTGGAGTACAGGGGGAAGGTCTTTTGGCTACACCTTC,CAWSTGGRSFGYTF
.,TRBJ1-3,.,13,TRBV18,TGTGCCAGCTCACCACCGAGGGTGGACACCATATATTTT,CASSPPRVDTIYF
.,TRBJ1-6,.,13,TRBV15,TGTGCCACCAGCATTCCCGGGGGAGGGTCCCTCCACTTT,CATSIPGGGSLHF
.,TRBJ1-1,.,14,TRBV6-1,TGTGCCAGCAGTGAAGGGCAGGGGAACACTGAAGCTTTCTTT,CASSEGQGNTEAFF
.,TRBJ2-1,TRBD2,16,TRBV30,TGTGCCATTGAGACTAGCGGGGATAACTCCTACAATGAGCAGTTCTTC,CAIETSGDNSYNEQFF
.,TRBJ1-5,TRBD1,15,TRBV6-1,TGTGCCAGCAGTGACGACAGGGGGAGAGGTCAGCCCCAGCATTTT,CASSDDRGRGQPQHF
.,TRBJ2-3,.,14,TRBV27,TGTGCCAGCAGCCTACAGGGACGGGCGGATACGCAGTATTTT,CASSLQGRADTQYF
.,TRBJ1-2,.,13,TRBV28,TGTGCCAGCAGCACACCGGGACGGGAGGGCTACACCTTC,CASSTPGREGYTF
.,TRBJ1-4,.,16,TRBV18,TGTGCCAGCTCACCACCGATTAACGGTCTTAATGAAAAACTGTTTTTT,CASSPPINGLNEKLFF
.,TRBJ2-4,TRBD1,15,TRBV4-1,TGCGCCAGCAGCCAACCGACAGGGGGAAAAAACATTCAGTACTTC,CASSQPTGGKNIQYF
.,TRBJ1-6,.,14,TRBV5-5,TGTGCCAGCAGCTTGGGGCCAGTGAATTCACCCCTCCACTTT,CASSLGPVNSPLHF
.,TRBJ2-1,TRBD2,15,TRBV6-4,TGTGCCAGCAGCCAACTAGCGGGGGAAGACAATGAGCAGTTCTTC,CASSQLAGEDNEQFF
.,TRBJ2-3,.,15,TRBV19,TGTGCCAGTAGTATAGGAAACAGGGGGGGAGATACGCAGTATTTT,CASSIGNRGGDTQYF
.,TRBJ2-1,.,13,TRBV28,TGTGCCAGCAGTTTTCCGCGGAACAATGAGCAGTTCTTC,CASSFPRNNEQFF
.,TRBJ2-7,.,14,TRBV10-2,TGCGCCAGCAGTGGCCCCGGGACAAACTACGAGCAGTACTTC,CASSGPGTNYEQYF
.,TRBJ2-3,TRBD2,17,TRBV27,TGTGCCAGCAGTTTAACTCGCGCGGGGGGGACTGCAGATACGCAGTATTTT,CASSLTRAGGTADTQYF
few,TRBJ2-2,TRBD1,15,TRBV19,TGTGCCAGTAGTCCCAGGGGGTCGGTCACCGGGGAGCTGTTTTTT,CASSPRGSVTGELFF
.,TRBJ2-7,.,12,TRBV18,TGTGCCAGCTCACAAGACGGGGGCGAGCAGTACTTC,CASSQDGGEQYF
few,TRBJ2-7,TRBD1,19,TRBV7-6,TGTGCCAGCAGCCCCCCACGGAGCGTACAGGGGGCGGCAGCTTACGAGCAGTACTTC,CASSPPRSVQGAAAYEQYF
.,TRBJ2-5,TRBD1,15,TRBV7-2,TGTGCCAGCGCCCTATACCAACAGGGGGCGGAGACCCAGTACTTC,CASALYQQGAETQYF
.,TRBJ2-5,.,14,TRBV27,TGTGCCAGCAGTTTCGGGGGTCGAAAAGCGACCCAGTACTTC,CASSFGGRKATQYF
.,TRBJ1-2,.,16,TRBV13,TGTGCCAGCAGCTCTCGGGGGGGGCCCCCTTTCTATGGCTACACCTTC,CASSSRGGPPFYGYTF
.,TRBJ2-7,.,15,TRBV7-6,TGTGCCAGCAGCTTAGAAAGCGGCAGGGGCTACGAGCAGTACTTC,CASSLESGRGYEQYF
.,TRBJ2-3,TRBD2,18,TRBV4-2,TGTGCCAGCAGCCAAGAGTGGGCTAGCGGGGGGACCACAGATACGCAGTATTTT,CASSQEWASGGTTDTQYF
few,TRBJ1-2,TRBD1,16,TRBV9,TGTGCCAGCAGCCTACGTCCCGCGGGACAGGGGTATGGCTACACCTTC,CASSLRPAGQGYGYTF
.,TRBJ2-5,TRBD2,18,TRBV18,TGTGCCAGCTCACCCCTACAAGCGGGGGCGATGTACCAAGAGACCCAGTACTTC,CASSPLQAGAMYQETQYF
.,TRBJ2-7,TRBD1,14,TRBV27,TGTGCCAGCCGAAATCCGGGACAGTCCTACGAGCAGTACTTC,CASRNPGQSYEQYF
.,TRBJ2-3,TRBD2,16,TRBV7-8,TGTGCCAGCAGCAGCCAAACTAGCGGGGGGATGGATACGCAGTATTTT,CASSSQTSGGMDTQYF
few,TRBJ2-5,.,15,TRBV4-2,TGTGCCAGCAGCCAAGCGACTAGTTTCGGGGAGACCCAGTACTTC,CASSQATSFGETQYF
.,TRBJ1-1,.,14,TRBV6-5,TGTGCCAGCAGCCAGGCCCACGGAGGCACTGAAGCTTTCTTT,CASSQAHGGTEAFF
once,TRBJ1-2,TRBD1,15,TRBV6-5,TGTGCCAGCAGTTACTCGCGGGACAGGGGAAGTGGCTACACCTTC,CASSYSRDRGSGYTF
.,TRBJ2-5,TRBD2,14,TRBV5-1,TGCGCCAGCAGCGTAGGAGCGGGGAAAGAGACCCAGTACTTC,CASSVGAGKETQYF
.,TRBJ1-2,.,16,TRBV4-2,TGTGCCAGCAGCTTGGATGCGGGGATGGCTAACTATGGCTACACCTTC,CASSLDAGMANYGYTF
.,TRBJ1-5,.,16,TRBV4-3,TGCGCCAGCAGCCAAGACCGGGGGGAACGCAATCAGCCCCAGCATTTT,CASSQDRGERNQPQHF
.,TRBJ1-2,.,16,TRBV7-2,TGTGCCAGCAGCTTAGCGAGTCGGGGGAATAACTATGGCTACACCTTC,CASSLASRGNNYGYTF
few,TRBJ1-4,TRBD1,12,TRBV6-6,TGTGCCACACAGGGGAGTAATGAAAAACTGTTTTTT,CATQGSNEKLFF
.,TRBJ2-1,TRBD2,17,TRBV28,TGTGCCAGCAGTTTGCACACCGGGACTAGCGGGAACAATGAGCAGTTCTTC,CASSLHTGTSGNNEQFF
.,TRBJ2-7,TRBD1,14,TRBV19,TGTGCCAGCGCTCACAGGGGATTAGCCTACGAGCAGTACTTC,CASAHRGLAYEQYF